The sequence of this TCR beta chain was determined in a study of cytomegalovirus exposure and HLA in healthy donors. The wider study: One earlier analysis, a look at around 180 million T cells, found around 110 million unique TCR beta sequences.

With regard to this clone: Its target is unknown.

The CDR3 extends over 14 amino acids. Germline V lookup: CDR1 SGHRS, CDR2 YFSETQ. V was clipped by 0 bases and J by 10 bases, with 14 bases between them. Findings and caveats of the study: The study labeled 150 to 200 TCR beta chains cytomegalovirus-associated. When a later analysis compared HLA-associated TCR beta chains with equally common others, the HLA-associated chains turned out to be more clonally expanded and to have lower generation probabilities.

The PCR ran on 60 Vbeta and 13 Jbeta primers. The assay was immunoSEQ multiplex PCR, and TCRdb's table has in-frame clones only and misses some. The sample yields 110,000 to 150,000 clones, 65% to 80% seen once. The V gene is TRBV5-1, the J gene TRBJ2-1; the D gene is possibly TRBD1 (5 bases). The source is a male donor in good health and CMV-seronegative. Sequenced input: PBMCs. CDR3 amino acids: CASSLAQGSGEQFF. The CDR3 DNA follows: TGCGCCAGCAGCTTGGCCCAGGGATCTGGGGAGCAGTTCTTC.